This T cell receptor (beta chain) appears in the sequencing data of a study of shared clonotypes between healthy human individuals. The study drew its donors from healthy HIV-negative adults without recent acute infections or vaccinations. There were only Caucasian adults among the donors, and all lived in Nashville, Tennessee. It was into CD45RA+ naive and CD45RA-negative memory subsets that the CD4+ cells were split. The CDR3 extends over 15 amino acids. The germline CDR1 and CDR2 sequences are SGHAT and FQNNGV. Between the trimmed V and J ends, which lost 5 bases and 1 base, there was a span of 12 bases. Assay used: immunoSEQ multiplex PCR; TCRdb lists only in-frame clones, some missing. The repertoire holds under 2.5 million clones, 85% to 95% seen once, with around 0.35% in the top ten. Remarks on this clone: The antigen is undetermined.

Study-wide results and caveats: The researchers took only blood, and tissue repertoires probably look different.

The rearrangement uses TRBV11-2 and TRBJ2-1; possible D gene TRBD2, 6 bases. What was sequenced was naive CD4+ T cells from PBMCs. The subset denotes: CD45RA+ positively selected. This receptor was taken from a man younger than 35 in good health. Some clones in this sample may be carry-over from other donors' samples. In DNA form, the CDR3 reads TGTGCCAGCAGCCCCCGGGGGATGTCCTACAATGAGCAGTTCTTC. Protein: CASSPRGMSYNEQFF.